This T cell receptor beta chain appears in the sequencing data of a study of blood T cell repertoires in COVID-19 (dated by TCRdb to about 2020). Regarding the study in general: Collaborator samples came from the United States, Italy and Spain and covered acute and convalescent phases of COVID-19. The prospective study material was composed of cDNA or gDNA derived from T cells, B-cell-depleted T cells, or PBMCs. The dataset comprised deeply sampled blood TCRbeta repertoires from subjects exposed to, actively infected with, or recovered from COVID-19. The repertoires were released in a freely available public database intended as a resource for research on the immune response to SARS-CoV-2. Samples were obtained from the ongoing ImmuneRACE study (first 160 participants) and from some 1,300 subjects provided by 6 global collaborators. The sample metadata nearly always contained a de-identified subject ID, COVID-19 status, age in years and sex. Where available, HLA class I and class II types were obtained from metadata supplied by the sample provider rather than from assay-based typing.

TCRbeta CDR3 regions were amplified from genomic DNA by means of the immunoSEQ Assay, a bias-controlled multiplex PCR. The original pipeline was this. Nucleated cell counts per sample were estimated from amplification of reference gene primers within the assay. Sequence reads were collapsed and filtered to measure the absolute abundance of every unique TCRbeta CDR3 rearrangement. For each sample, productive Simpson clonality was calculated as the square root of Simpson's diversity index over productive rearrangements. TCRdb holds this immuneACCESS table with in-frame rearrangements only. Some clones are missing; in checked studies, unresolved V genes explain under half, and the rest has no known cause. From that table come the V and J calls and clone size; the DNA was used to work out D and trimming. Within this sample are 200,000 to 250,000 clones, with about 87% of them counted one time only. In total, the top ten clones hold roughly 2.8% of the sample.

The study at large found these results: How much clinical and demographic metadata was included differed by source and by participant, and the metadata was provided uncurated.

With respect to this clone: No cognate antigen has been identified for it. It has no much larger one-base neighbor in the sample; base qualities were not kept.

In the prospective study, participants were about 18 to 95 years old, resided in approximately 25 geographic areas of the United States, and were enrolled through a virtual design. To assign participants to cohorts, the prospective study relied on clinical history that participants themselves reported in a screening survey and a study questionnaire. Recovered participants in ImmuneRACE Cohort 3 were defined by two consecutive negative NP/OP PCR tests, clearance by a healthcare professional, or resolution of symptoms. Mobile phlebotomists in the prospective study collected whole blood, serum and a nasopharyngeal or oropharyngeal swab from every participant. Over a roughly two-month period, participants in the prospective study had the option of providing additional blood draws and questionnaires. Before DNA extraction, prospective study blood samples were shipped either frozen or at room temperature.

The receptor comes from a woman aged 25 to 45 who had recovered from COVID-19. Input material: PBMCs or T cells enriched from blood (not recorded which).

The CDR3 protein is CASSQDGGARYQYF. The DNA sequence is TGTGCCAGCAGCCAAGATGGCGGGGCCCGCTATCAGTACTTC. The sequence joins TRBV3-1 (or the pseudogene TRBV3-2) to TRBJ2-7, with TRBD2 perhaps the D gene, on 6 matching bases. Deletion took 0 bases off V and 10 bases off J, with a span of 16 bases between the germline ends. The CDR3 measures 14 amino acids from cysteine to phenylalanine. Just CDR3 DNA is preserved here, 42 bases in frame from base 1. The germline V gene (reference sequence) gives CDR1 as LGHDT and CDR2 as YNNKEL.